This paragraph covers one T cell receptor beta chain sequence. Its antigen is not identified. With 3 bases removed from V and 7 bases from J, the gap between germline ends came to 9 bases. Germline CDR1 reads MNHEY; CDR2 reads SMNVEV (reference sequence). The CDR3 covers 13 residues. These data belong to a study of T cell therapy after organ transplantation. Turning to the study itself: Up to 6 doses were given at 2-week intervals. Across 2 to 6 intravenous infusions, patients got a median of 1.92 x 10^8 CMV-specific T cells. Study results and limitations: Nonresponders had marked pretherapy clonal expansions and little post-therapy change. Concurrent antirejection and antiviral drugs remain unassessed confounders.

Assay: immunoSEQ multiplex PCR; the TCRdb copy retains only in-frame clones and omits some. The sample lists over 2,000 clones, less than 95% occurring once. The chain carries TRBV27 and TRBJ2-2; D gene uncertain. The sequences come from CD8+ T cells from blood, collected before autologous CMV-specific T cell therapy. This clonotype originated in a human patient who had received a solid organ transplant and had CMV disease. The CDR3 sequence is CASSFTQHGELFF. CDR3 in DNA: TGTGCCAGCAGTTTTACCCAGCACGGGGAGCTGTTTTTT.